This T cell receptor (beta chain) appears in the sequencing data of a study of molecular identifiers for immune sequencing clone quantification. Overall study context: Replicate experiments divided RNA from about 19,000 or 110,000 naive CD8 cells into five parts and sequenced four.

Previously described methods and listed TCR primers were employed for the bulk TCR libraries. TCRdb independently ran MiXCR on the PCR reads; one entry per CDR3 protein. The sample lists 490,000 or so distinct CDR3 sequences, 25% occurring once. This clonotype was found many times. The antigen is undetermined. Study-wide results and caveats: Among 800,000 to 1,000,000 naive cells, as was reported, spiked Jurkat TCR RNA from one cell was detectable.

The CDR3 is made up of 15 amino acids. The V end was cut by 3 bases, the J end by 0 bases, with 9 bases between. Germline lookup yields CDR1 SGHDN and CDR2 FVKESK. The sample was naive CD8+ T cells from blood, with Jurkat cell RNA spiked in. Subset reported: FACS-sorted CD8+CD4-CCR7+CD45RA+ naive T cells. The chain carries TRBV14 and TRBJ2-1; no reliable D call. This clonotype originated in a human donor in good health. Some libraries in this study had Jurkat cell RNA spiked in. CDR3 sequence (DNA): TGTGCCAGCAGCCACGTCTCGAGCTCCTACAATGAGCAGTTCTTC. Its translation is CASSHVSSSYNEQFF.